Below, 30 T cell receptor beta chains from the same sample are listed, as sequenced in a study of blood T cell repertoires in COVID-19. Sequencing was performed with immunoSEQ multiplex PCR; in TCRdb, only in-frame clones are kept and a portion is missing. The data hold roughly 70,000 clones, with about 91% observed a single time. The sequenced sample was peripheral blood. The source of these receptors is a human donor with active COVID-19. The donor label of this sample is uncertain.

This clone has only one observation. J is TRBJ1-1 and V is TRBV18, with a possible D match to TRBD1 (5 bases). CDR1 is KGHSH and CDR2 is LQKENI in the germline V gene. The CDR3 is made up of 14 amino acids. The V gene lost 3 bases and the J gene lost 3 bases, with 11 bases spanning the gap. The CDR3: CASSPSRDYTEAFF. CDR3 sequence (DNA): TGTGCCAGCTCACCGAGCAGGGATTACACTGAAGCTTTCTTT.

CDR3 protein: CASSDRDLNTGELFF. CDR3 DNA sequence: TGTGCCAGCAGCGACCGGGACTTGAACACCGGGGAGCTGTTTTTT. The chain combines TRBV9 with TRBJ2-2; tentative D call: TRBD2 (6 bases). V lost 3 bases to trimming and J lost 1 base, with 10 bases between them. The germline V gene has CDR1 SGDLS and CDR2 YYNGEE. The CDR3 totals 15 residues.

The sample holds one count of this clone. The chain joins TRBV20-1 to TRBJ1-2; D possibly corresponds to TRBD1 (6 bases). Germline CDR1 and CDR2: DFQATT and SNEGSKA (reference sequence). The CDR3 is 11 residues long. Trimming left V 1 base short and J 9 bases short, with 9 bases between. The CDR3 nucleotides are TGCAGTGCTAGAGGGGGGGGCCGCTACACCTTC. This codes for CSARGGGRYTF.

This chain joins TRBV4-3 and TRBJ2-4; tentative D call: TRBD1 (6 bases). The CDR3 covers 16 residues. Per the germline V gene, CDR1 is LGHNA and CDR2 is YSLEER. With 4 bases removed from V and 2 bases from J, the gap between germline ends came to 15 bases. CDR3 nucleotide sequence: TGCGCCAGCAGCCCGGCGATGGGGGCGACCAAAAACATTCAGTACTTC. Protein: CASSPAMGATKNIQYF.

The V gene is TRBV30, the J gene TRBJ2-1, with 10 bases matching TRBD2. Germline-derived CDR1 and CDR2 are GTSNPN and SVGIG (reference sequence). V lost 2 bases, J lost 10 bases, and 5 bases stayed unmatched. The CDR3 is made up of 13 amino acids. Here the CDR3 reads CAWSLAGAPEQFF. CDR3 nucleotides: TGTGCCTGGAGTCTAGCGGGAGCCCCGGAGCAGTTCTTC.

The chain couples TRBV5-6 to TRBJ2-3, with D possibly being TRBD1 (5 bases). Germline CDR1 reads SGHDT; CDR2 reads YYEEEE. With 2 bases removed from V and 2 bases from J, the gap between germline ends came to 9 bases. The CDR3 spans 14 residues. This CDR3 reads CASSLGAHTDTQYF. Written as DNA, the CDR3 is TGTGCCAGCAGCTTAGGGGCCCACACAGATACGCAGTATTTT. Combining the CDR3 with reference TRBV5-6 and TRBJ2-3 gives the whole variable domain DAGVTQSPTHLIKTRGQQVTLRCSPKSGHDTVSWYQQALGQGPQFIFQYYEEEERQRGNFPDRFSGHQFPNYSSELNVNALLLGDSALYLCASSLGAHTDTQYFGPGTRLTVL.

This CDR3 reads CASSPDSLGYGYTF. The CDR3 nucleotides read TGTGCCAGCAGCCCAGACAGCCTCGGCTATGGCTACACCTTC. The V call is TRBV7-2, the J call TRBJ1-2; D might be TRBD1 (5 bases). The CDR3 spans 14 residues. Germline lookup yields CDR1 SGHTA and CDR2 FQGNSA. Trimming removed 5 bases from V and 4 bases from J, with 14 bases in between.

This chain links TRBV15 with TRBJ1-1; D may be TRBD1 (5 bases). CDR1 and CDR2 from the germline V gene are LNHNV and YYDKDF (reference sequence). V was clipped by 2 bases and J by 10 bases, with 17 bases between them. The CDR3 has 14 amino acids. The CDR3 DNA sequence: TGTGCCACCAGCAGACTCAAAAGGGGCTGGGCAGCTTTCTTT. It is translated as CATSRLKRGWAAFF.

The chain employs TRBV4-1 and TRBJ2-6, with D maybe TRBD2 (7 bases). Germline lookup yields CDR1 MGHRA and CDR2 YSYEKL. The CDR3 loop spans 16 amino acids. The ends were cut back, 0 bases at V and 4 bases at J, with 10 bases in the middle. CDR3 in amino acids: CASSQEAGAGANVLTF. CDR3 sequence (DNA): TGCGCCAGCAGCCAAGAGGCGGGGGCCGGGGCCAACGTCCTGACTTTC.

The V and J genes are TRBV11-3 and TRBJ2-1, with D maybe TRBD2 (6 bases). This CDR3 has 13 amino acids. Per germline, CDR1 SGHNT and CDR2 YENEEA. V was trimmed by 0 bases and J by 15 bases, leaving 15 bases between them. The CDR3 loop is CASSLDLTGVGFF. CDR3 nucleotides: TGTGCCAGCAGCTTAGATCTGACGGGAGTGGGGTTCTTC.

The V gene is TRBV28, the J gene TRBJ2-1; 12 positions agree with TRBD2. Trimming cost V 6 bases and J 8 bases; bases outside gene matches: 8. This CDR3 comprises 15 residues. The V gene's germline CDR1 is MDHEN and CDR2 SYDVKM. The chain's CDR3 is CASRPTSGRIYEQFF. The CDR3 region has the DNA TGTGCCAGCAGGCCTACTAGCGGGAGGATCTATGAGCAGTTCTTC.

Here the CDR3 reads CASSSRGSYGYTF. The DNA of the CDR3 is TGTGCCAGCAGCTCCAGGGGTTCCTACGGCTACACCTTC. The chain is built from TRBV7-9 and TRBJ1-2; a weak D match, TRBD1 (6 bases). The CDR3 runs 13 residues. Germline V CDR1 and CDR2: SEHNR, FQNEAQ (reference sequence). Trimming cost V 4 bases and J 8 bases, with 14 bases left between them.

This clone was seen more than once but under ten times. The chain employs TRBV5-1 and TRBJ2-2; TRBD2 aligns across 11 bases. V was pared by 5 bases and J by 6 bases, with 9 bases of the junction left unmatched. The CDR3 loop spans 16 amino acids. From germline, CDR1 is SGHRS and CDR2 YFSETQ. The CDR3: CASRSVAGGPSGELFF. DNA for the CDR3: TGCGCCAGCAGATCCGTAGCGGGAGGGCCCTCCGGGGAGCTGTTTTTT.

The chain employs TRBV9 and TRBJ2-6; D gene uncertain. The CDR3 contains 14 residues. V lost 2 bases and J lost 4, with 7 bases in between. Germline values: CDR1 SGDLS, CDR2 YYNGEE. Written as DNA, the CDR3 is TGTGCCAGCAGCGTCACTTCGGGGGCCAACGTCCTGACTTTC. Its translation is CASSVTSGANVLTF.

CDR3 nucleotides: TGCGCCAGCAGCCAAGATCAGGCGGGGACAGGATTCTATGGCTACACCTTC. It translates to CASSQDQAGTGFYGYTF. V usage is TRBV4-1 and J usage is TRBJ1-2, with 8 bases aligning to TRBD1. Germline-derived CDR1 and CDR2 are MGHRA and YSYEKL. Germline trimming cut 0 bases from V and 4 bases from J; bases unmatched to any gene: 10. The CDR3 is 17 residues long.

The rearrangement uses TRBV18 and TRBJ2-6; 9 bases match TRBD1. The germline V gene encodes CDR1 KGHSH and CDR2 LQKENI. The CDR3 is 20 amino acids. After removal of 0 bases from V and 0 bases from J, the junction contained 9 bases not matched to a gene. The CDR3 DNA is TGTGCCAGCTCACCACCTACAGGGGGCGCGGACGGCTCTGGGGCCAACGTCCTGACTTTC. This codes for CASSPPTGGADGSGANVLTF. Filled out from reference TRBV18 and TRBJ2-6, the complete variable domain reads NAGVMQNPRHLVRRRGQEARLRCSPMKGHSHVYWYRQLPEEGLKFMVYLQKENIIDESGMPKERFSAEFPKEGPSILRIQQVVRGDSAAYFCASSPPTGGADGSGANVLTFGAGSRLTVL.

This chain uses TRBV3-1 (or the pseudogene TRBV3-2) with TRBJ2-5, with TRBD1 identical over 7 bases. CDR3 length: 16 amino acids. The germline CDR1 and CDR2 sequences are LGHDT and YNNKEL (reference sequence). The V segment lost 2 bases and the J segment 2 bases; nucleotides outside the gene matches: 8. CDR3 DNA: TGTGCCAGCAGCCAACCGGAAGGACAGGAACAAGAGACCCAGTACTTC. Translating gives CASSQPEGQEQETQYF.

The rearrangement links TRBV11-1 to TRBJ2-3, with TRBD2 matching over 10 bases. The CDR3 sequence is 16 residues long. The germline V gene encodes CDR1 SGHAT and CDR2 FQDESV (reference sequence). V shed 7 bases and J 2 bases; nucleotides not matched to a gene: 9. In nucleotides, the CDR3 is TGTGCCAGCAATCTTTTAGCGGGAGGCGACACAGATACGCAGTATTTT. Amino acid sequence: CASNLLAGGDTDTQYF.

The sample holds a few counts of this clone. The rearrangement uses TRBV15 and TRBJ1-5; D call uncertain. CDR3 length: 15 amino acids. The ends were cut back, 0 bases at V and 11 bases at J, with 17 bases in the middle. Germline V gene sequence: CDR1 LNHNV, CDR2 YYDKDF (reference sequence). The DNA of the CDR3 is TGTGCCACCAGCAGAGATCCTTTGGAGTTCGGGGCCCAGCATTTT. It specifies CATSRDPLEFGAQHF.

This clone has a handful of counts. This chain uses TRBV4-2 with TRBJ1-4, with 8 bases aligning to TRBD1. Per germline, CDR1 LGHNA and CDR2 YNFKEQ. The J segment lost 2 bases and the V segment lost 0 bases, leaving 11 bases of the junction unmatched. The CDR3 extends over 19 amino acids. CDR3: CASSQDPLLTGGTNEKLFF. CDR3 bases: TGTGCCAGCAGCCAAGACCCACTCCTTACAGGGGGGACTAATGAAAAACTGTTTTTT.

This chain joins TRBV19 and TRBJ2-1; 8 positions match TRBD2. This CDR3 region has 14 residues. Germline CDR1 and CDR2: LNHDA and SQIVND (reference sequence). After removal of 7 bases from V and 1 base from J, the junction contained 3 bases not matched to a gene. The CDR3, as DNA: TGTGCCAGTATCGGGACTAGTTCCTACAATGAGCAGTTCTTC. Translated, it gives CASIGTSSYNEQFF.

CDR3 DNA: TGTGCCAGCAGCCAGGACAGAAACTATGGCTACACCTTC. Protein sequence: CASSQDRNYGYTF. The chain has TRBV5-6 and TRBJ1-2, with a weak D call TRBD1 (6 bases). Per the germline V gene, CDR1 is SGHDT and CDR2 is YYEEEE. CDR3 size: 13 residues. V dropped 4 bases and J dropped 2 bases, with 9 bases sitting between them. The full variable domain, rest sourced from reference TRBV5-6 and TRBJ1-2, is DAGVTQSPTHLIKTRGQQVTLRCSPKSGHDTVSWYQQALGQGPQFIFQYYEEEERQRGNFPDRFSGHQFPNYSSELNVNALLLGDSALYLCASSQDRNYGYTFGSGTRLTVV.

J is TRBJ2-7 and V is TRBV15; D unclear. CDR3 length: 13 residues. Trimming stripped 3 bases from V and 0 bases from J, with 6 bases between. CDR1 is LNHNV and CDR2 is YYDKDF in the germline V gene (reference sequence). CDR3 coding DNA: TGTGCCACCAGCAGTAGCTCCTCCTACGAGCAGTACTTC. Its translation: CATSSSSSYEQYF.

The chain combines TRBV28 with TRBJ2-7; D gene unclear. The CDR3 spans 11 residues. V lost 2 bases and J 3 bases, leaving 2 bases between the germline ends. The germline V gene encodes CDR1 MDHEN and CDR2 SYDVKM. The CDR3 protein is CASSLRYEQYF. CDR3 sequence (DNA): TGTGCCAGCAGTTTACGCTACGAGCAGTACTTC.

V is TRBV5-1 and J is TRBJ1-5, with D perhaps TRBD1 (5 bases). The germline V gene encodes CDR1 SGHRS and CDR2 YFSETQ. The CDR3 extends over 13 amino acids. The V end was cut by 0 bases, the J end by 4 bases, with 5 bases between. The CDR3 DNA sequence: TGCGCCAGCAGCTTGGCAGGGAATCAGCCCCAGCATTTT. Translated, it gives CASSLAGNQPQHF.

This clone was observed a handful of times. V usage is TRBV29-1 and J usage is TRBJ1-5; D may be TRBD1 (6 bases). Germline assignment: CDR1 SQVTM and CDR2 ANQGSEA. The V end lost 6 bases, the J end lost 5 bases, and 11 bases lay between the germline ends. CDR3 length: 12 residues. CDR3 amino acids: CSVGARDQPQHF. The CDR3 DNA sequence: TGCAGCGTGGGGGCCCGAGATCAGCCCCAGCATTTT.

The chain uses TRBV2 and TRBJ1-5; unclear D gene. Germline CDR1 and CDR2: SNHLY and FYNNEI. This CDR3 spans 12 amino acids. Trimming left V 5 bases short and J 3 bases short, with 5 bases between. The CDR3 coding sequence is TGTGCCAGCAGTCGACACAATCAGCCCCAGCATTTT. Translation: CASSRHNQPQHF.

CDR3 residues: CASSLGVAGGNTYNEQFF. For the CDR3, the DNA is TGTGCCAGCAGCTTAGGGGTAGCGGGAGGAAATACCTACAATGAGCAGTTCTTC. V is TRBV11-3 and J is TRBJ2-1; 10 bases are shared with TRBD2. The CDR3 extends over 18 amino acids. Trimming removed 1 base from V and 2 bases from J; junction bases left unmatched: 8. Germline V gene data show CDR1 as SGHNT and CDR2 as YENEEA. Together with reference TRBV11-3 and TRBJ2-1, the CDR3 gives the full variable domain: EAGVVQSPRYKIIEKKQPVAFWCNPISGHNTLYWYLQNLGQGPELLIRYENEEAVDDSQLPKDRFSAERLKGVDSTLKIQPAELGDSAVYLCASSLGVAGGNTYNEQFFGPGTRLTVL.

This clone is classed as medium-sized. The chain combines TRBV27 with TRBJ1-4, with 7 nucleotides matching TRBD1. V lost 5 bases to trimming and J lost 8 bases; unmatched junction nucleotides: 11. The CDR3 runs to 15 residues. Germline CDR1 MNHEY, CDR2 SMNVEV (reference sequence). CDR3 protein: CASSPWTGGGEKLFF. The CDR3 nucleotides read TGTGCCAGCAGTCCGTGGACAGGCGGTGGAGAAAAACTGTTTTTT.

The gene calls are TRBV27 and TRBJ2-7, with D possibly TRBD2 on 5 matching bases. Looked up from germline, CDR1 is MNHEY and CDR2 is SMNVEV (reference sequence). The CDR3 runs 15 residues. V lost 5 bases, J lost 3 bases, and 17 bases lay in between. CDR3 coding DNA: TGTGCCAGCAGTAGGCCGGGGAGCTCGAACTACGAGCAGTACTTC. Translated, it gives CASSRPGSSNYEQYF.